The source of this T cell receptor (beta chain) is a study of regulatory T cells in long-lasting Graves disease. Findings and limits, study-wide: The study examined only peripheral blood, not thyroid tissue.

Points on this clonotype: Antigen specificity is unknown.

Noted time point: newly diagnosed GD, antithyroid drugs for less than 3 months. TCR sequences were obtained from RNA taken from PBMCs. The CDR3 is made up of 16 amino acids. With 2 bases clipped from V and 3 bases from J, the junction kept 7 bases outside the gene matches. Germline loops: CDR1 MDHEN, CDR2 SYDVKM. To make TCR beta libraries, researchers used iRepertoire HTBI primers and Arm-PCR of CDR3 regions. TCRdb re-called the multiplex PCR reads through MiXCR, storing one row per CDR3 protein. The sample carries approximately 400,000 distinct CDR3 sequences, 14% to 15% recorded once. These data were likewise used in another study, on T cells in Graves' hyperthyroidism and ophthalmopathy. That study reports: Uncontrolled infection, other autoimmune disease, pregnancy or lactation disqualified patients from enrolment. A set of HTBI primers served as the primers for a first-round RT-PCR of the TCR CDR3.

This chain joins TRBV28 and TRBJ1-5, with 7 bases matching TRBD1. The source was peripheral blood mononuclear cells (PBMCs), collected at new diagnosis, from a patient treated with antithyroid drugs. The sequence was obtained from a woman aged 30 to 39 with Graves disease. The CDR3 protein is CASSLPRTGLNQPQHF. Written as DNA, the CDR3 is TGTGCCAGCAGTTTACCCCGGACAGGACTCAATCAGCCCCAGCATTTT.